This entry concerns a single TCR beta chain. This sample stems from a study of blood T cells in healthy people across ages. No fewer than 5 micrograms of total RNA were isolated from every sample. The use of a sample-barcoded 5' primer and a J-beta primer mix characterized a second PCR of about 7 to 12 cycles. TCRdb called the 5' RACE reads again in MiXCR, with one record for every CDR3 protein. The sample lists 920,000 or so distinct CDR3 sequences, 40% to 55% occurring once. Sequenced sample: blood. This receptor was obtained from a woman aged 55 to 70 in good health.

The CDR3 sequence is CATSDVGASQETQYF. The CDR3 DNA is TGTGCCACCAGTGATGTCGGGGCGAGTCAAGAGACCCAGTACTTC. The rearrangement joins TRBV24-1 to TRBJ2-5; TRBD1 or TRBD2 may be the D gene (5 bases each). This CDR3 region has 15 residues. V dropped 3 bases and J dropped 2 bases, with 12 bases sitting between them. CDR1 KGHDR and CDR2 SFDVKD come from the germline V gene.